Listed below are T cell receptor beta chains from one sample, sequenced in a study of tumor and adjacent non-tumor tissue in lung cancer. TCRdb recomputed calls from the multiplex PCR reads with MiXCR, one row per CDR3 protein. The table lists approximately 100,000 distinct CDR3 sequences, 62% of them singletons, with 15% to 20% in the top ten. The sequenced material came from distant non-tumor lung tissue. These receptors were obtained from a man between 60 and 75 years old with non-small cell lung cancer. CDR3s include the opening cysteine and the closing phenylalanine or tryptophan. D genes are given only for firm matches. Expanded clones get a size class; other rows say once, few or many, or leave the size out.

V gene	J gene	clone size	D gene	CDR3 protein	CDR3 DNA
TRBV7-3	TRBJ1-1	few	TRBD1	CASSTGQGANAFF	TGTGCCAGCAGCACAGGACAGGGGGCCAACGCTTTCTTT
TRBV7-9	TRBJ1-2	many	NA	CASSSANNYGYTF	TGTGCCAGCAGCTCAGCCAATAACTATGGCTACACCTTC
TRBV28	TRBJ1-6	few	NA	CASSVERRTLHF	TGTGCCAGCAGTGTCGAGAGGCGAACCCTCCACTTT
TRBV19	TRBJ2-2	NA	NA	CASSIPVTGELFF	TGTGCCAGTAGTATTCCAGTAACCGGGGAGCTGTTTTTT
TRBV6-1	TRBJ1-5	NA	NA	CASSEALWQGNNQPQHF	TGTGCCAGCAGTGAAGCGCTATGGCAGGGAAACAATCAGCCCCAGCATTTT
TRBV10-3	TRBJ1-4	many	NA	CAISEENEKLFF	TGTGCCATCAGTGAAGAGAATGAAAAACTGTTTTTT
TRBV7-9	TRBJ2-3	many	TRBD2	CASSALAGGGDTQYF	TGTGCCAGCAGCGCCCTAGCGGGAGGAGGGGATACGCAGTATTTT
TRBV29-1	TRBJ1-1	NA	NA	CSVILGENTEAFF	TGCAGCGTAATCTTGGGAGAGAACACCGAAGCTTTCTTT
TRBV28	TRBJ1-4	NA	NA	CASSSTVGASDEKLLF	TGTGCCAGCAGTTCGACAGTGGGCGCGAGTGACGAAAAACTGTTATTT
TRBV7-2	TRBJ2-1	NA	NA	CVSRPKVVNQDGLSSYNEQFF	TGTGTCAGCCGCCCCAAAGTGGTAAACCAGGACGGGCTGAGCTCCTACAATGAGCAGTTCTTC
TRBV5-1	TRBJ2-5	NA	TRBD2	CASSGSGGEVERSETQYF	TGCGCCAGCAGCGGTAGCGGGGGGGAGGTTGAAAGATCGGAGACCCAGTACTTC
TRBV12-3/TRBV12-4	TRBJ1-2	NA	NA	CASIIGQGYGYTF	TGTGCCAGCATTATCGGGCAGGGGTATGGCTACACCTTC
TRBV12-3/TRBV12-4	TRBJ2-7	many	TRBD2	CASSLKGTSGGYEQYF	TGTGCCAGCAGTTTAAAGGGGACTAGCGGGGGATACGAGCAGTACTTC
TRBV28	TRBJ1-2	many	NA	CASNRDGSYGYTF	TGTGCCAGCAACCGGGACGGGAGTTATGGCTACACCTTC
TRBV6-6	TRBJ2-3	once	TRBD1	CASSHPDRGAGTQYF	TGTGCCAGCAGTCACCCGGACAGGGGCGCAGGTACGCAGTATTTT
TRBV6-2/TRBV6-3	TRBJ1-2	many	NA	CASSYAGASNYGYTF	TGTGCCAGCAGTTACGCCGGGGCCTCTAACTATGGCTACACCTTC
TRBV4-1	TRBJ2-1	NA	NA	CASSQGLPFYNEQFF	TGCGCCAGCAGCCAGGGGTTACCCTTCTACAATGAGCAGTTCTTC
TRBV28	TRBJ2-7	few	TRBD1	CASSPTGTVYEQYF	TGTGCCAGCAGTCCGACAGGGACGGTCTACGAGCAGTACTTC
TRBV4-2	TRBJ1-5	many	NA	CASSQDPGQPQHF	TGTGCCAGCAGCCAAGATCCGGGGCAGCCCCAGCATTTT
TRBV12-3/TRBV12-4	TRBJ1-5	NA	NA	CASSFEPGSNQPQHF	TGTGCCAGCAGTTTTGAACCTGGTAGCAATCAGCCCCAGCATTTT
TRBV12-3/TRBV12-4	TRBJ1-1	NA	NA	CASSSRRARSNTEAFF	TGTGCCAGCAGTTCTCGGCGAGCGAGGAGTAACACTGAAGCTTTCTTT
TRBV2	TRBJ2-5	NA	TRBD2	CASSDWLAGEVETQYF	TGTGCCAGCAGCGACTGGCTAGCGGGAGAAGTTGAGACCCAGTACTTC
TRBV29-1	TRBJ2-1	NA	NA	CSAVSNEQFF	TGCAGCGCTGTGAGCAATGAGCAGTTCTTC
TRBV4-3	TRBJ2-2	NA	TRBD1	CASSQGTVYTGGLFF	TGCGCCAGCAGCCAGGGGACAGTTTACACAGGGGGGCTGTTTTTT
TRBV28	TRBJ1-5	few	NA	CASKGPGQPQHF	TGTGCCAGCAAAGGTCCGGGTCAGCCCCAGCATTTT
TRBV7-2	TRBJ2-5	NA	NA	CASSPLEETQYF	TGTGCCAGCAGCCCCCTTGAGGAGACCCAGTACTTC
TRBV6-5	TRBJ2-5	NA	TRBD2	CASNVTSGRFGQETHYF	TGTGCCAGCAATGTGACTAGCGGGAGGTTCGGGCAAGAGACCCATTACTTC